This T cell receptor beta chain was sequenced for a study of CD8 T cells in ankylosing spondylitis (dated by TCRdb to 2015 to 2018). Describing the broader study: T cell receptor beta repertoires were profiled in healthy donors and ankylosing spondylitis patients so that disease-linked TCR variants could be found. In total, the full study cohort was made up of roughly 110 healthy donors and 25 or so ankylosing spondylitis patients. Peripheral blood was sampled, and synovial fluid was also collected from ankylosing spondylitis patients.

Points the paper makes about the study in general: In peripheral blood, the disease-linked clones were found at relatively low frequencies and had a CD8+ phenotype. Blood from ankylosing spondylitis patients appeared to be characterized by a TCR beta motif composed of eight or nine highly homologous amino acid variants. Significant enrichment of the disease-linked clones was reported in matched synovial fluid samples from ankylosing spondylitis patients. Some TCR beta motif variants had previously been reported in synovial fluid and blood of reactive arthritis patients, which suggested common disease-initiation mechanisms.

Sequencing took place on an Illumina HiSeq 2500. Quantitative 5'-RACE with molecular barcodes was used to prepare TCR beta libraries. The authors' pipeline ran thus. A new computational method, built on a probabilistic model of VDJ rearrangement, was used to identify disease-linked TCR variants. TCRdb passed the public sequencing reads through fastp at Q25 and MiXCR, retaining productive beta sequences. Records with the same CDR3 protein are collapsed into one entry carrying the most frequent genes and DNA. TCRdb's processing, not the authors', yielded these V and J calls. In this sample the table shows a few hundred thousand distinct CDR3 sequences, approximately 8% of which occur a single time. The top ten constitute 13% to 15% of the sample. This clonotype was observed at least ten times. Its specific antigen is unknown. Per-nucleotide qualities are absent, and no much larger clonotype sits a single base away.

Material: blood, either unsorted or a sorted T cell fraction (not recorded which). This sequence originates from a male donor with ankylosing spondylitis.

In nucleotides, the sequence is TGCGCCAGCAGCTTGGGGGGGACAGGGTACAATGAGCAGTTCTTC. It translates as CASSLGGTGYNEQFF. The chain is assembled from TRBV5-1 and TRBJ2-1; TRBD1 matches 9 bases in the middle. At the junction V is shortened by 0 bases and J by 4 bases; bases outside the gene matches: 2. The CDR3 sequence holds 15 residues, the cysteine and phenylalanine included. The only DNA kept is the CDR3, 45 bases in frame from the first base. The germline V gene supplies CDR1 SGHRS and CDR2 YFSETQ. The CDR3, completed at both ends by the reference TRBV5-1 and TRBJ2-1 genes, gives the full variable domain KAGVTQTPRYLIKTRGQQVTLSCSPISGHRSVSWYQQTPGQGLQFLFEYFSETQRNKGNFPGRFSGRQFSNSRSEMNVSTLELGDSALYLCASSLGGTGYNEQFFGPGTRLTVL.